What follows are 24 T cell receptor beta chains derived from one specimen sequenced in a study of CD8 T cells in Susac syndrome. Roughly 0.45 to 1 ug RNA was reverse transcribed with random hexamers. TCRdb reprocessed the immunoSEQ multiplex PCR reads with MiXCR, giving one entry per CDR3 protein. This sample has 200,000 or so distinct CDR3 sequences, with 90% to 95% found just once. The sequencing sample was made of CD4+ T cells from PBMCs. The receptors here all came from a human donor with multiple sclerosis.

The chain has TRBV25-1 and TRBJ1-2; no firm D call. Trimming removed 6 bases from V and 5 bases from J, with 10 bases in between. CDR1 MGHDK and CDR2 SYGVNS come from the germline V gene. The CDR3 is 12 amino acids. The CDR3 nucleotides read TGTGCCAGCAGGACCAGCTCGTATGGCTACACCTTC. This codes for CASRTSSYGYTF.

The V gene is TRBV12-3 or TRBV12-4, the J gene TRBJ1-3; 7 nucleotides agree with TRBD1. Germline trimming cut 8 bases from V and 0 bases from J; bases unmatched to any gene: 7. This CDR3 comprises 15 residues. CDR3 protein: CASSGGPVSGNTIYF. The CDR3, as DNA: TGTGCCAGCTCAGGGGGACCAGTCTCTGGAAACACCATATATTTT.

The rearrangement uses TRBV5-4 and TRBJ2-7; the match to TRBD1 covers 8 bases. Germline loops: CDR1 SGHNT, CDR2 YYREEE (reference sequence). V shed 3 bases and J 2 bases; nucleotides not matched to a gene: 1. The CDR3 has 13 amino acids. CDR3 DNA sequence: TGTGCCAGCAGCTGGGGACAGGCCTACGAGCAGTACTTC. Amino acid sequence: CASSWGQAYEQYF.

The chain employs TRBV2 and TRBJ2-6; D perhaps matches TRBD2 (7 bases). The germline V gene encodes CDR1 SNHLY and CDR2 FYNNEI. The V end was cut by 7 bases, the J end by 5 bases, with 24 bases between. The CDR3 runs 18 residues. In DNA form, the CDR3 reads TGTGCCAGCACCCCAGTAGGGGGGGCTTGGATCCGGGCCAACGTCCTGACTTTC. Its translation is CASTPVGGAWIRANVLTF.

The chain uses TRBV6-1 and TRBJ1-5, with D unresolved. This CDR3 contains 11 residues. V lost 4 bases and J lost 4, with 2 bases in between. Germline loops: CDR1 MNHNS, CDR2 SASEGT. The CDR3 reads CASSGNQPQHF. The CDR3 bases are TGTGCCAGCAGTGGAAATCAGCCCCAGCATTTT.

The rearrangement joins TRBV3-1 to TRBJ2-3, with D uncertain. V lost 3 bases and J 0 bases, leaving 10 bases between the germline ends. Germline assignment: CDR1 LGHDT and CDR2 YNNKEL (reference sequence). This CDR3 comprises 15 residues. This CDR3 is CASSHGTTSTDTQYF. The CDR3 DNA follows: TGTGCCAGCAGCCATGGAACTACTAGCACAGATACGCAGTATTTT.

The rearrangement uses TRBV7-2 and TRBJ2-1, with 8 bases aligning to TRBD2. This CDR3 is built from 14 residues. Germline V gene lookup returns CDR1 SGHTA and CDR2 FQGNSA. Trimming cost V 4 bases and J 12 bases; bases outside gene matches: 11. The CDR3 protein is CASSSRGAPAAQFF. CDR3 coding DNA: TGTGCCAGCAGCTCGCGGGGGGCCCCTGCTGCGCAGTTCTTC.

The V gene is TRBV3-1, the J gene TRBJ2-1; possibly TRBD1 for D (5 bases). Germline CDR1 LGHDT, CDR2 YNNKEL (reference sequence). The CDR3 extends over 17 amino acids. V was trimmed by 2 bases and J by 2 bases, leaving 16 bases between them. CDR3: CASSQRGSQGPYNEQFF. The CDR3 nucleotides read TGTGCCAGCAGCCAACGAGGAAGTCAGGGTCCCTACAATGAGCAGTTCTTC.

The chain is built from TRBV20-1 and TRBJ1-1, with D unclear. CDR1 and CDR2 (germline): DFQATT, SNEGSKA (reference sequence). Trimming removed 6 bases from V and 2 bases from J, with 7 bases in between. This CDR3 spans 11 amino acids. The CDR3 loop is CSAIINTEAFF. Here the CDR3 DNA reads TGCAGTGCCATAATTAACACTGAAGCTTTCTTT.

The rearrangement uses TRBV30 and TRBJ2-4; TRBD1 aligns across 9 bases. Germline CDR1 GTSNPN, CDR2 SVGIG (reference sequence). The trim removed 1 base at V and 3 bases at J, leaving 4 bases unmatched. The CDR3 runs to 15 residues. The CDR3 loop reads CAWSGQGVGKNIQYF. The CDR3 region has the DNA TGTGCCTGGAGTGGACAGGGGGTTGGCAAAAACATTCAGTACTTC. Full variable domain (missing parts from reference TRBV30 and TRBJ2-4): SQTIHQWPATLVQPVGSPLSLECTVEGTSNPNLYWYRQAAGRGLQLLFYSVGIGQISSEVPQNLSASRPQDRQFILSSKKLLLSDSGFYLCAWSGQGVGKNIQYFGAGTRLSVL.

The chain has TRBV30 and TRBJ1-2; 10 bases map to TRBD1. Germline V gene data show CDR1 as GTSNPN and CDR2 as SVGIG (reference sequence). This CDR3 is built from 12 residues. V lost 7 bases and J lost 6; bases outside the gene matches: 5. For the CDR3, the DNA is TGTGCCTCGACGACAGGGGGCAATGGCTACACCTTC. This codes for CASTTGGNGYTF.

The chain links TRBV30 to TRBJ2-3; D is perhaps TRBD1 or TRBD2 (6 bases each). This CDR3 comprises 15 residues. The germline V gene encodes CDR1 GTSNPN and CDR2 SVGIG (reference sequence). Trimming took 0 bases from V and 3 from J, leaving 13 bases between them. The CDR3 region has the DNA TGTGCCTGGAGTGTGGGGGCGGGGTGGACAGATACGCAGTATTTT. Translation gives CAWSVGAGWTDTQYF.

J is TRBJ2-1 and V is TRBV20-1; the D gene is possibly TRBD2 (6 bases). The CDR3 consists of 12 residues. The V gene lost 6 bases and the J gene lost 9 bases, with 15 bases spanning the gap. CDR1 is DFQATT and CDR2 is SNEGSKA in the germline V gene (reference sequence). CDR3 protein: CSASSRAGEQFF. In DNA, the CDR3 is TGCAGTGCCAGTTCTAGAGCGGGTGAGCAGTTCTTC.

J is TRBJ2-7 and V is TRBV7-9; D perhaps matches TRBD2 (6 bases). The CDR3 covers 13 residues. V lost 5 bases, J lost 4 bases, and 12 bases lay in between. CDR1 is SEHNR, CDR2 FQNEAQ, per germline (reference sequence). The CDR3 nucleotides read TGTGCCAGCAGCCCCGGGACTGAGTACGAGCAGTACTTC. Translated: CASSPGTEYEQYF. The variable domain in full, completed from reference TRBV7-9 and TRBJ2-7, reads DTGVSQNPRHKITKRGQNVTFRCDPISEHNRLYWYRQTLGQGPEFLTYFQNEAQLEKSRLLSDRFSAERPKGSFSTLEIQRTEQGDSAMYLCASSPGTEYEQYFGPGTRLTVT.

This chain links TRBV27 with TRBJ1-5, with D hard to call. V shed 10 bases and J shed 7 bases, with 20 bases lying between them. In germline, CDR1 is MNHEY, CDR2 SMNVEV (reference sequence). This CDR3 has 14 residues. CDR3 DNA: TGTGCCACCTCAAGGGCAGGTCAAAGCCAGCCCCAGCATTTT. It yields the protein CATSRAGQSQPQHF.

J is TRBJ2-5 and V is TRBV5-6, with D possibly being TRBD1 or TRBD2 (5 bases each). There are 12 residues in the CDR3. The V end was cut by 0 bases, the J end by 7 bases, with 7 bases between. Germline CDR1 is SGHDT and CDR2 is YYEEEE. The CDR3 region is CASSLGGRTQYF. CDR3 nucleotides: TGTGCCAGCAGCTTGGGGGGGAGGACCCAGTACTTC.

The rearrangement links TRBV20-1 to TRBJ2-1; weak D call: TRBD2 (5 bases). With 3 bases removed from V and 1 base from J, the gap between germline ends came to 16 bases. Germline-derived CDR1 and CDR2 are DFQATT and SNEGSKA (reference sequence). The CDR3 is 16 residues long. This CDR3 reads CSASLMAGESYNEQFF. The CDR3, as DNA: TGCAGTGCTAGCCTAATGGCGGGCGAATCCTACAATGAGCAGTTCTTC.

The CDR3 loop is CSGGSSTDTQYF. The CDR3 nucleotides are TGCAGTGGCGGATCTAGCACAGATACGCAGTATTTT. V is TRBV20-1 and J is TRBJ2-3, with unresolved D. Germline assignment: CDR1 DFQATT and CDR2 SNEGSKA (reference sequence). The CDR3 loop spans 12 amino acids. V was trimmed by 7 bases and J by 0 bases, leaving 8 bases between them.

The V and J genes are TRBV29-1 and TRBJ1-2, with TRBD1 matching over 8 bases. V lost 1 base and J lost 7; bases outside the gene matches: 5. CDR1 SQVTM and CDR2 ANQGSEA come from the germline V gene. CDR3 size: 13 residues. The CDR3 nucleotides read TGCAGCGTTGAAGGTCAGGGGGCGGGTGGCTACACCTTC. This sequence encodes CSVEGQGAGGYTF.

The CDR3 protein is CASTGMSGTQYF. As DNA, the CDR3 is TGTGCCAGCACCGGGATGTCCGGGACCCAGTACTTC. The V call is TRBV27, the J call TRBJ2-5, with D maybe TRBD2 (5 bases). Trimming pared 7 bases from V and 7 bases from J, leaving 13 bases between. Looked up from germline, CDR1 is MNHEY and CDR2 is SMNVEV (reference sequence). This CDR3 contains 12 residues.

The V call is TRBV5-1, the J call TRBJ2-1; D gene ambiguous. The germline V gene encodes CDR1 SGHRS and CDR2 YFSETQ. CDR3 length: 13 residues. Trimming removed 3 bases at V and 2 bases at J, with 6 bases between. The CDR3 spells CASSSDAYNEQFF. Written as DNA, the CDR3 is TGCGCCAGCAGCTCTGACGCCTACAATGAGCAGTTCTTC.

The CDR3 protein is CASLRGKGNEQFF. The CDR3 coding sequence is TGTGCCAGCTTAAGGGGTAAGGGGAATGAGCAGTTCTTC. The chain combines TRBV27 with TRBJ2-1; possibly TRBD1 for D (5 bases). This CDR3 region has 13 residues. The germline gives CDR1 MNHEY, CDR2 SMNVEV (reference sequence). V was clipped by 8 bases and J by 7 bases, with 15 bases between them.

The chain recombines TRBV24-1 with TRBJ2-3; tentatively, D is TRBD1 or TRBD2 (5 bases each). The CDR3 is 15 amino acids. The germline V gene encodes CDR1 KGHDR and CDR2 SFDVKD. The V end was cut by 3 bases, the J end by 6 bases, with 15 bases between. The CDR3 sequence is CATSDTGLLLDTQYF. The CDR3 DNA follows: TGTGCCACCAGTGATACAGGACTGTTGTTGGATACGCAGTATTTT.

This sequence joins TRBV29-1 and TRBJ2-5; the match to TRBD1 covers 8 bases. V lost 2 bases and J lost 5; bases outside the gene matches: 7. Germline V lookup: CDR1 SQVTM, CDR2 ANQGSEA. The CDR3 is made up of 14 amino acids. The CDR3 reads CSVELQGGWETQYF. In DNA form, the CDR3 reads TGCAGCGTTGAATTACAGGGGGGTTGGGAGACCCAGTACTTC. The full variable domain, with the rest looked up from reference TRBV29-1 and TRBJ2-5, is SAVISQKPSRDICQRGTSLTIQCQVDSQVTMMFWYRQQPGQSLTLIATANQGSEATYESGFVIDKFPISRPNLTFSTLTVSNMSPEDSSIYLCSVELQGGWETQYFGPGTRLLVL.